This T cell receptor (beta chain) is drawn from a study of cytomegalovirus exposure and HLA in healthy donors. Study findings and constraints: HLA alleles were associated with 15,000 to 20,000 TCR beta sequences in a later analysis at 0.05 false discovery rate.

Use of 60 Vbeta and 13 Jbeta primers characterized the PCR. This table comes from immunoSEQ multiplex PCR, and its TCRdb copy is limited to in-frame clones, with some not included. The table has about 140,000 clones, around 73% seen once. With 5 bases removed from V and 1 base from J, the gap between germline ends came to 11 bases. Germline CDR1 is LNHNV and CDR2 is YYDKDF (reference sequence). The CDR3 loop spans 14 amino acids. Donors showed nominal health when sampled, although they likely had unrecorded immune exposures. To note about this clone: No antigen is known for it.

V usage is TRBV15 and J usage is TRBJ1-2, with a tentative D call TRBD1 (5 bases). Sequenced material: PBMCs. The TCR originated in a woman aged 40 to 50 in good health and CMV-seronegative. The CDR3 spells CATSLAQGNYGYTF. As DNA, the CDR3 is TGTGCCACCAGCCTTGCCCAGGGTAACTATGGCTACACCTTC.